These 25 T cell receptor beta chains were sequenced from one sample in a study of Graves' ophthalmopathy and Graves' hyperthyroidism. RNA transcripts provided the template for amplifying TCR beta CDR3 regions. HTBI-primed RT-PCR formed the first round, and a multiplex PCR formed the second. One entry per CDR3 protein results from TCRdb running MiXCR on the multiplex PCR reads. The sample has about 600,000 distinct CDR3 sequences, less than 45% seen once. The source material was peripheral blood or thyroid tissue (not recorded which). The receptors derive from an adult man with Graves' hyperthyroidism.

The V call is TRBV6-1, the J call TRBJ2-2; 12 positions agree with TRBD2. From germline, CDR1 is MNHNS and CDR2 SASEGT. The CDR3 spans 18 residues. The V segment lost 6 bases and the J segment 3 bases; nucleotides outside the gene matches: 11. The CDR3 bases are TGTGCCAGCAGGCTGACTAGCGGGAGTCGTAGGGACACCGGGGAGCTGTTTTTT. Protein sequence: CASRLTSGSRRDTGELFF.

The chain uses TRBV5-4 and TRBJ1-5; 7 positions match TRBD1. V shed 3 bases and J 12 bases; nucleotides not matched to a gene: 3. CDR1 is SGHNT, CDR2 YYREEE, per germline (reference sequence). This CDR3 contains 11 residues. The CDR3 coding sequence is TGTGCCAGCAGCTGGGGACAGTTCCAGCATTTT. Protein product: CASSWGQFQHF.

The chain recombines TRBV7-9 with TRBJ2-7; D is possibly TRBD1 (7 bases). Germline values: CDR1 SEHNR, CDR2 FQNEAQ (reference sequence). CDR3 length equals 14 residues. The V end was cut by 5 bases, the J end by 3 bases, with 14 bases between. CDR3 amino acids: CASSELRGDYEQYF. The CDR3 DNA follows: TGTGCCAGCAGCGAGCTCAGGGGGGACTACGAGCAGTACTTC.

This clonotype was seen repeatedly, ten times or more. J is TRBJ2-7 and V is TRBV9; TRBD1 is a possible D gene (6 bases). Germline V lookup: CDR1 SGDLS, CDR2 YYNGEE. Trimming stripped 0 bases from V and 1 base from J, with 11 bases between. The CDR3 loop spans 15 amino acids. CDR3 coding DNA: TGTGCCAGCAGCGTAGCTTTAGGACAGTCCTACGAGCAGTACTTC. It specifies CASSVALGQSYEQYF.

This clonotype was recorded at least ten times. The germline gene is not matched at one end of the junction; a read error may be the cause. V is TRBV10-3 and J is TRBJ1-1; 8 bases agree with TRBD1. Germline loops: CDR1 ENHRY, CDR2 SYGVKD. This CDR3 comprises 15 residues. CDR3 coding DNA: TGTGCCAGCAGTGACCTGACAGGGGTTAACACTGAAGCTTTCTTT. This encodes CASSDLTGVNTEAFF.

The rearrangement joins TRBV5-1 to TRBJ1-5; TRBD1 matches at 7 bases. The CDR3 is 16 amino acids. Germline V gives CDR1 SGHRS, CDR2 YFSETQ. Trimming at V came to 1 base and at J to 2 bases, leaving 6 bases not matched to a gene. The CDR3 reads CASSLKGASGNQPQHF. CDR3 DNA sequence: TGCGCCAGCAGCTTGAAGGGGGCGTCGGGCAATCAGCCCCAGCATTTT.

Only a few counts were recorded for this clonotype. This chain links TRBV18 with TRBJ2-5, with TRBD2 as a possible D gene (5 bases). The ends were cut back, 6 bases at V and 0 bases at J, with 11 bases in the middle. This CDR3 spans 14 amino acids. Germline lookup yields CDR1 KGHSH and CDR2 LQKENI. As DNA, the CDR3 is TGTGCCAGCTCCCTGGGAGCGAACCAAGAGACCCAGTACTTC. This translates into CASSLGANQETQYF.

This clonotype was detected many times. In DNA form, the CDR3 reads TGTGCCAGCAGCCAAGCGGGGGGACTGAATTACGAGCAGTACTTC. This encodes CASSQAGGLNYEQYF. The gene calls are TRBV4-2 and TRBJ2-7, with 7 nucleotides matching TRBD2. CDR3 length: 15 residues. The junction had 7 bases not matched to a gene; V was cut back by 1 base and J by 4 bases. The germline V gene encodes CDR1 LGHNA and CDR2 YNFKEQ.

This clonotype turned up a few times. V gene TRBV5-1 combines with J gene TRBJ2-5; tentatively, D is TRBD2 (5 bases). The V end was cut by 0 bases, the J end by 9 bases, with 12 bases between. Per the germline V gene, CDR1 is SGHRS and CDR2 is YFSETQ. This CDR3 spans 13 amino acids. This chain's CDR3 is CASSLAGVSSQYF. The DNA of the CDR3 is TGCGCCAGCAGCTTGGCCGGGGTATCGTCCCAGTACTTC.

The chain couples TRBV29-1 to TRBJ1-2, with 8 positions matching TRBD1. This CDR3 spans 12 amino acids. Germline V CDR1 and CDR2: SQVTM, ANQGSEA. V shed 6 bases and J 4 bases; nucleotides not matched to a gene: 4. The CDR3 nucleotides are TGCAGCGTGGCCGGGACAGGCTATGGCTACACCTTC. This codes for CSVAGTGYGYTF.

This clonotype turned up a few times. The chain employs TRBV2 and TRBJ2-3, with 11 bases identical to TRBD1. CDR1 is SNHLY, CDR2 FYNNEI, per germline. The CDR3 consists of 17 residues. Trimming cost V 7 bases and J 7 bases; bases outside gene matches: 16. CDR3 DNA: TGTGCCAGCACCAAGTGGACAGGGGGCGGAGTTGTAAATACGCAGTATTTT. This translates into CASTKWTGGGVVNTQYF.

The rearrangement uses TRBV2 and TRBJ2-7; 7 bases match TRBD2. The CDR3 runs to 14 residues. V was pared by 5 bases and J by 5 bases, with 9 bases of the junction left unmatched. Germline V gene lookup returns CDR1 SNHLY and CDR2 FYNNEI. The CDR3: CASSFPGRFDEQYF. As DNA, the CDR3 is TGTGCCAGCAGTTTCCCCGGGAGGTTCGACGAGCAGTACTTC.

This clonotype appeared a few times. J is TRBJ2-7 and V is TRBV7-2; D could derive from TRBD1 or TRBD2 (6 bases each). Trimming took 3 bases from V and 3 from J, leaving 15 bases between them. Germline V CDR1 and CDR2: SGHTA, FQGNSA. CDR3 length equals 15 residues. Written as DNA, the CDR3 is TGTGCCAGCAGCTTGGCAGCAAGGGGGGACTACGAGCAGTACTTC. Its translation: CASSLAARGDYEQYF.

The chain has TRBV7-8 and TRBJ2-1, with 9 bases lining up with TRBD1. The CDR3 length is 14 residues. V trimming: 4 bases; J trimming: 11 bases; junction bases outside the gene matches: 9. CDR1 and CDR2 from the germline V gene are SGHVS and FQNEAQ. As DNA, the CDR3 is TGTGCCAGCAGCTCAACCATGGGGACAGGGCAGCAGTTCTTC. It is translated as CASSSTMGTGQQFF.

This clonotype was recorded at least ten times. V gene TRBV6-5 combines with J gene TRBJ1-2; D is unclear. The V end lost 2 bases, the J end lost 2 bases, and 6 bases lay between the germline ends. The CDR3 length is 13 residues. The germline V gene encodes CDR1 MNHEY and CDR2 SVGAGI. This CDR3 is CASSYDKNYGYTF. The DNA for the CDR3 is TGTGCCAGCAGTTACGACAAGAACTATGGCTACACCTTC.

This chain links TRBV7-2 with TRBJ2-7; 8 nucleotides align to TRBD2. The germline gives CDR1 SGHTA, CDR2 FQGNSA. Unmatched junction bases numbered 14, after V lost 7 bases and J lost 3 bases. The CDR3 runs to 16 residues. CDR3 nucleotides: TGTGCCAGCACAGGGCAGGCGGGACTAGGGAACTACGAGCAGTACTTC. Translating it yields CASTGQAGLGNYEQYF.

V gene TRBV7-3 combines with J gene TRBJ1-2; 9 bases align to TRBD1. CDR1 and CDR2 (germline): SGHTA, FQGTGA. The CDR3 has 16 amino acids. Trimming at V came to 4 bases and at J to 4 bases, leaving 10 bases not matched to a gene. This CDR3 is CASSSLGDRVGYGYTF. In nucleotides, the CDR3 is TGTGCCAGCAGCTCATTAGGGGACAGGGTCGGCTATGGCTACACCTTC. The full variable domain, in which reference TRBV7-3 and TRBJ1-2 provide the parts outside the CDR3, is GAGVSQTPSNKVTEKGKYVELRCDPISGHTALYWYRQSLGQGPEFLIYFQGTGAADDSGLPNDRFFAVRPEGSVSTLKIQRTERGDSAVYLCASSSLGDRVGYGYTFGSGTRLTVV.

The chain couples TRBV3-1 to TRBJ1-1; TRBD1 matches at 7 bases. Unmatched junction bases numbered 5, after V lost 4 bases and J lost 0 bases. The CDR3 covers 15 residues. Looked up from germline, CDR1 is LGHDT and CDR2 is YNNKEL (reference sequence). The CDR3 is CASSRPGQLNTEAFF. The CDR3 nucleotides are TGTGCCAGCAGCCGCCCGGGACAGCTGAACACTGAAGCTTTCTTT.

The rearrangement uses TRBV20-1 and TRBJ1-2, with D perhaps matching TRBD1 (6 bases). This CDR3 comprises 11 residues. Germline V gene lookup returns CDR1 DFQATT and CDR2 SNEGSKA (reference sequence). Trimming removed 8 bases at V and 2 bases at J, with 9 bases between. The DNA for the CDR3 is TGCAGTTTAGGGGGGAACTATGGCTACACCTTC. This gives the protein CSLGGNYGYTF.

The chain joins TRBV20-1 to TRBJ2-4; no clear D gene. The CDR3 extends over 13 amino acids. The V gene's germline CDR1 is DFQATT and CDR2 SNEGSKA (reference sequence). Trimming shortened V by 3 bases and J by 6 bases, and 12 bases separated the two germline ends. CDR3 bases: TGCAGTGCTAGTTCCGAGATCTTAAACATTCAGTACTTC. This encodes CSASSEILNIQYF.

This clonotype has ten or more counts. This chain connects TRBV7-6 to TRBJ1-4, with D uncertain. Trimming shortened V by 5 bases and J by 5 bases, and 9 bases separated the two germline ends. Germline values: CDR1 SGHVS, CDR2 FNYEAQ. There are 13 residues in the CDR3. DNA of the CDR3: TGTGCCAGCAGCCTGGACTGGAATGAAAAACTGTTTTTT. It specifies CASSLDWNEKLFF. Combining the CDR3 with reference TRBV7-6 and TRBJ1-4 gives the whole variable domain GAGVSQSPRYKVTKRGQDVALRCDPISGHVSLYWYRQALGQGPEFLTYFNYEAQQDKSGLPNDRFSAERPEGSISTLTIQRTEQRDSAMYRCASSLDWNEKLFFGSGTQLSVL.

The chain has TRBV9 and TRBJ2-5; 8 nucleotides align to TRBD1. This CDR3 is built from 15 residues. Germline CDR1 and CDR2: SGDLS and YYNGEE. Losses at the gene ends were 3 bases for V and 3 bases for J; bases not matched to a gene: 7. The CDR3 loop is CASSATPDREETQYF. CDR3 bases: TGTGCCAGCAGCGCGACCCCGGACAGGGAAGAGACCCAGTACTTC.

This clonotype was recorded at least ten times. This rearrangement joins TRBV2 to TRBJ2-5; 8 bases fit TRBD1. The CDR3 extends over 13 amino acids. V shed 6 bases, J shed 3 bases, and the junction held 3 bases outside the gene matches. Germline V CDR1 and CDR2: SNHLY, FYNNEI. The CDR3 here is CASSAGQEETQYF. In DNA, the CDR3 is TGTGCCAGCAGCGCGGGACAGGAAGAGACCCAGTACTTC.

This clonotype was found many times. This chain links TRBV7-9 with TRBJ2-7, with 7 bases lining up with TRBD1. Trimming took 4 bases from V and 3 from J; bases not matched to a gene: 9. Germline lookup yields CDR1 SEHNR and CDR2 FQNEAQ (reference sequence). This CDR3 region has 15 residues. The CDR3 sequence: CASSSTTGPVYEQYF. The CDR3 nucleotides are TGTGCCAGCAGCTCCACGACAGGGCCGGTCTACGAGCAGTACTTC.

This clonotype came up many times. The chain is built from TRBV6-5 and TRBJ1-2; D may be TRBD1 (5 bases). This CDR3 is built from 12 residues. Trimming shortened V by 5 bases and J by 9 bases, and 13 bases separated the two germline ends. Germline values: CDR1 MNHEY, CDR2 SVGAGI. The CDR3 coding sequence is TGTGCCAGCAGTATTAGGGGTTTCAGCTACACCTTC. This sequence encodes CASSIRGFSYTF.